A selection of T cell receptor beta chains follows, all from one sample in a study of blood T cell repertoires in COVID-19. The repertoire was sequenced with immunoSEQ multiplex PCR; TCRdb's copy has only in-frame clones and lacks some. This sample has 140,000 to 150,000 clones; more than 65% occur once, and the top ten carry roughly 10%. What was sequenced was peripheral blood. These receptors were taken from a man aged 55 to 69 with active or convalescent COVID-19. Each CDR3 is given with its conserved first and last residue.

J gene | V gene | CDR3 protein
TRBJ1-1 | TRBV6-5 | CASSWDRKNTEAFF
TRBJ1-1 | TRBV6-5 | CASKQDRGDTEAFF
TRBJ1-3 | TRBV5-6 | CASSTDILSGNTIYF
TRBJ2-2 | TRBV10-1 | CASSPSLAAQNTGELFF
TRBJ2-7 | TRBV11-3 | CASSYRDRGNNEQYF
TRBJ1-2 | TRBV5-1 | CASSDGLSRGYTF
TRBJ2-2 | TRBV6-2/TRBV6-3 | CASSPSLLAGANTGELFF
TRBJ1-1 | TRBV20-1 | CSASGQGFTEAFF
TRBJ2-7 | TRBV9 | CASSVVSDRSEQYF
TRBJ2-1 | TRBV19 | CASIPKGGLDEQFF
TRBJ1-2 | TRBV5-6 | CASSLMAVDGYTF
TRBJ2-5 | TRBV10-2 | CASSESWVAGGPPETQYF